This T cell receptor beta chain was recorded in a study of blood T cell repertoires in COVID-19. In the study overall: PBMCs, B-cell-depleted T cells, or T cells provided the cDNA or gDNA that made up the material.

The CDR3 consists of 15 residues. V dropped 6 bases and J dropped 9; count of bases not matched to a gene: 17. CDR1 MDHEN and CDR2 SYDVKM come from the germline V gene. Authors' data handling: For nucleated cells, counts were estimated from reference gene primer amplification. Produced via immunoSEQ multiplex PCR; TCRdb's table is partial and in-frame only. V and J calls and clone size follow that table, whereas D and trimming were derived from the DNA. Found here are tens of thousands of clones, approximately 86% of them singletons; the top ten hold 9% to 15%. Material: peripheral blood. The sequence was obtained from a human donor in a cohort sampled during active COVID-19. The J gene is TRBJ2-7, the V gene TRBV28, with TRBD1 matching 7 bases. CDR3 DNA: TGTGCCAGCAGGCAATCGGGACAGTCATCTCGGGGGCAGTACTTC. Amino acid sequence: CASRQSGQSSRGQYF.